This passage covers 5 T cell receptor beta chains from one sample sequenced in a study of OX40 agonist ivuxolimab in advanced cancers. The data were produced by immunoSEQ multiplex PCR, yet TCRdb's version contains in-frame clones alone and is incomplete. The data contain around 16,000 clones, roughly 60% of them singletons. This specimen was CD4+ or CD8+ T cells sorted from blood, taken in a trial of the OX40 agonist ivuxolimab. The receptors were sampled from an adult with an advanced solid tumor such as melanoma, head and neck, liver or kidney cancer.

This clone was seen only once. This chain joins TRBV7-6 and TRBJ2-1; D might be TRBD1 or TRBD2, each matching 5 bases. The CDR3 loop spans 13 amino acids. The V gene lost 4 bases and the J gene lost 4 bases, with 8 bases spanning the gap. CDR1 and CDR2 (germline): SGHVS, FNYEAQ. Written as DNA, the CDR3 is TGTGCCAGCAGCTCGGGGCTTTACAATGAGCAGTTCTTC. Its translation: CASSSGLYNEQFF. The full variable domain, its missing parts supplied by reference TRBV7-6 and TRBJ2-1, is GAGVSQSPRYKVTKRGQDVALRCDPISGHVSLYWYRQALGQGPEFLTYFNYEAQQDKSGLPNDRFSAERPEGSISTLTIQRTEQRDSAMYRCASSSGLYNEQFFGPGTRLTVL.

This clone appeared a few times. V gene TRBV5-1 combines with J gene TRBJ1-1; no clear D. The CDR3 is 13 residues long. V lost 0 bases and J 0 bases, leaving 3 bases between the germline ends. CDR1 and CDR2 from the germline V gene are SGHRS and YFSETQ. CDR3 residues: CASSLGLNTEAFF. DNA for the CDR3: TGCGCCAGCAGCTTGGGGTTGAACACTGAAGCTTTCTTT.

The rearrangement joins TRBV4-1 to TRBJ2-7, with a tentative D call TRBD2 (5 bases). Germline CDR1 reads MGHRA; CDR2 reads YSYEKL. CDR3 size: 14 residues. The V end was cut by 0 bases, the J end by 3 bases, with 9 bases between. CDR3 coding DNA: TGCGCCAGCAGCCAAGAACGGGGTTTCTACGAGCAGTACTTC. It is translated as CASSQERGFYEQYF.

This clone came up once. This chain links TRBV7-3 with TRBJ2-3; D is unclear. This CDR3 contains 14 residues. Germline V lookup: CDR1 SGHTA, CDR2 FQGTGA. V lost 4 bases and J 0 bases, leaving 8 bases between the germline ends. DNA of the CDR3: TGTGCCAGCAGCTATCTGGGTAGCACAGATACGCAGTATTTT. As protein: CASSYLGSTDTQYF.

CDR3 protein: CASSPPTGADTQYF. The DNA for the CDR3 is TGTGCCAGCAGCCCCCCAACAGGGGCGGATACGCAGTATTTT. The rearrangement uses TRBV5-4 and TRBJ2-3, with 7 bases lining up with TRBD1. With V trimmed by 4 bases and J by 6 bases, 8 bases remained unmatched. This CDR3 has 14 residues. The germline V gene encodes CDR1 SGHNT and CDR2 YYREEE (reference sequence).